Following are 24 T cell receptor beta chains from one sample sequenced in a study of regulatory T cells in long-lasting Graves disease. Sequencing libraries for TCR beta were prepared with iRepertoire HTBI primers and Arm-PCR of CDR3 regions. TCRdb redid the calling of the multiplex PCR reads with MiXCR, one entry per CDR3 protein. The table shows hundreds of thousands of distinct CDR3 sequences, with approximately 23% occurring only once. Time point denoted: persistent/refractory GD, antithyroid drugs over 5 years with positive TRAb. From RNA extracted from PBMCs, the TCR library was made. The sample was peripheral blood mononuclear cells (PBMCs), taken when the disease was refractory, from a patient treated with antithyroid drugs. Receptors were obtained from a female donor with Graves disease.

The chain has TRBV15 and TRBJ1-1; no reliable D call. Trimming left V 3 bases short and J 5 bases short, with 16 bases between. Germline assignment: CDR1 LNHNV and CDR2 YYDKDF (reference sequence). The CDR3 consists of 15 residues. The CDR3 region has the DNA TGTGCCACCAGCAGTGATCGGACCTCGGGGACTGAAGCTTTCTTT. Translating gives CATSSDRTSGTEAFF.

This clonotype showed up just a few times. The chain recombines TRBV6-1 with TRBJ2-6; 9 nucleotides align to TRBD1. The CDR3 is made up of 15 amino acids. V trimming: 6 bases; J trimming: 4 bases; junction bases outside the gene matches: 4. Germline CDR1 is MNHNS and CDR2 is SASEGT. CDR3 DNA sequence: TGTGCCAGCAGCAACAGGGGGCCAGGGGCCAACGTCCTGACTTTC. This translates into CASSNRGPGANVLTF.

V is TRBV12-3 or TRBV12-4 and J is TRBJ2-2; D not resolved. The ends were cut back, 6 bases at V and 7 bases at J, with 6 bases in the middle. The CDR3 loop spans 11 amino acids. The CDR3: CASSAIGELFF. For the CDR3, the DNA is TGTGCCAGCAGCGCTATCGGGGAGCTGTTTTTT.

The chain employs TRBV4-3 and TRBJ1-5; no clear D gene. CDR3 length: 16 residues. Per germline, CDR1 LGHNA and CDR2 YSLEER. V lost 0 bases to trimming and J lost 0 bases, with 9 bases between them. The DNA of the CDR3 is TGCGCCAGCAGCCAAGAGCGCTTCGATAGCAATCAGCCCCAGCATTTT. This sequence encodes CASSQERFDSNQPQHF.

The chain employs TRBV20-1 and TRBJ1-2; D call uncertain. Germline values: CDR1 DFQATT, CDR2 SNEGSKA (reference sequence). The V gene lost 0 bases and the J gene lost 4 bases, with 15 bases spanning the gap. The CDR3 is made up of 15 amino acids. Written as DNA, the CDR3 is TGCAGTGCTAGAGACTACCCTCGGGCGTCCTATGGCTACACCTTC. It specifies CSARDYPRASYGYTF.

The chain joins TRBV6-1 to TRBJ1-6; 9 bases match TRBD1. V lost 5 bases and J lost 10; bases outside the gene matches: 9. There are 15 residues in the CDR3. Germline V CDR1 and CDR2: MNHNS, SASEGT. The CDR3 DNA is TGTGCCAGCAGTACAGGGGGCGCAAGGGAATCACCCCTCCACTTT. This codes for CASSTGGARESPLHF.

This clonotype appeared a few times. The chain has TRBV5-1 and TRBJ2-7; 7 bases match TRBD2. The germline CDR1 and CDR2 sequences are SGHRS and YFSETQ. Losses at the gene ends were 4 bases for V and 7 bases for J; bases not matched to a gene: 8. CDR3 size: 13 residues. CDR3 nucleotides: TGCGCCAGCAGCCCCAGCGGGGTTTATGAGCAGTACTTC. It specifies CASSPSGVYEQYF.

This clonotype was found many times. This chain joins TRBV11-2 and TRBJ2-5, with D maybe TRBD2 (6 bases). From germline, CDR1 is SGHAT and CDR2 FQNNGV. This CDR3 has 16 amino acids. The germline V and J ends were trimmed by 2 bases and 3 bases, with 16 bases remaining between them. The CDR3 loop is CASSLRLGDFKETQYF. CDR3 DNA: TGTGCCAGCAGCTTACGATTAGGGGACTTTAAAGAGACCCAGTACTTC.

V and J are TRBV7-2 and TRBJ2-5; a possible D gene is TRBD1 (5 bases). The last part of the DNA fits TRBJ2-1 better; the J call may be wrong. The CDR3 contains 17 residues. Per germline, CDR1 SGHTA and CDR2 FQGNSA. CDR3 protein: CASSLRSDSPYYNEQFF. CDR3 in DNA: TGTGCCAGCAGCTTAAGGTCTGACAGCCCGTATTACAATGAGCAGTTCTTC.

Turning to this clonotype: The germline gene is not matched at one end of the junction; a read error may be the cause. The V gene is TRBV5-5, the J gene TRBJ1-4, with 9 bases lining up with TRBD1. The germline CDR1 and CDR2 sequences are SGHKS and YYEKEE (reference sequence). The CDR3 has 18 amino acids. In nucleotides, the CDR3 is TGTGCCAGCATCTTGACAGGGGGTAAACTCGCAACTAATGAAAAACTGTTTTTT. Protein product: CASILTGGKLATNEKLFF. The whole variable domain, remainder taken from reference TRBV5-5 and TRBJ1-4, is DAGVTQSPTHLIKTRGQQVTLRCSPISGHKSVSWYQQVLGQGPQFIFQYYEKEERGRGNFPDRFSARQFPNYSSELNVNALLLGDSALYLCASILTGGKLATNEKLFFGSGTQLSVL.

The chain has TRBV20-1 and TRBJ2-7, with 9 positions matching TRBD1. The CDR3 spans 15 residues. Germline CDR1 reads DFQATT; CDR2 reads SNEGSKA (reference sequence). Trimming removed 6 bases from V and 2 bases from J; junction bases left unmatched: 11. CDR3 nucleotides: TGCAGTGCCGACCGGGGGGACAGGGCAACCTACGAGCAGTACTTC. Translated, it gives CSADRGDRATYEQYF.

This clonotype has only a few counts. The V and J genes are TRBV7-3 and TRBJ1-6, with unresolved D. Germline CDR1 reads SGHTA; CDR2 reads FQGTGA. CDR3 length: 12 amino acids. V lost 6 bases and J 9 bases, leaving 9 bases between the germline ends. The CDR3 sequence is CASSFTGSPLHF. CDR3 nucleotides: TGTGCCAGCAGTTTTACGGGTTCACCCCTCCACTTT.

Many counts were recorded for this clonotype. The V call is TRBV12-3 or TRBV12-4, the J call TRBJ2-7; D not certain. There are 13 residues in the CDR3. V lost 6 bases, J lost 4 bases, and 13 bases lay in between. CDR3 in DNA: TGTGCCAGCAGACCCGGAGCGTTATACGAGCAGTACTTC. This translates into CASRPGALYEQYF.

The V call is TRBV12-3 or TRBV12-4, the J call TRBJ1-3; D is unresolved. The CDR3 is 15 amino acids. Trimming removed 3 bases from V and 0 bases from J, with 9 bases in between. The CDR3 protein is CASSFYTTSGNTIYF. The CDR3 coding sequence is TGTGCCAGCAGTTTTTACACAACCTCTGGAAACACCATATATTTT.

Notes on this clonotype: One base separates it from a far larger clone, so it is likely a read error. The rearrangement links TRBV9 to TRBJ1-1; D is undetermined. Trimming took off 3 bases at V and 3 bases at J, with 12 bases between the two ends. This CDR3 contains 14 residues. Germline V gene data show CDR1 as SGDLS and CDR2 as YYNGEE. The CDR3 is CASSERRVDTEAFF. As DNA, the CDR3 is TGTGCCAGCAGCGAGCGGAGGGTAGACACTGAAGCTTTCTTT.

Concerning this clonotype: This could be a read error, since a much larger clone is one nucleotide away. The CDR3 sequence: CAGSFREGANTEAFF. The DNA of the CDR3 is TGTGCCGGCAGTTTTCGGGAAGGGGCGAACACTGAAGCTTTCTTT. The chain carries TRBV27 and TRBJ1-1, with D tentatively TRBD1 (5 bases). The CDR3 consists of 15 residues. Germline V gene data show CDR1 as MNHEY and CDR2 as SMNVEV (reference sequence).

This clonotype was counted at least ten times. V usage is TRBV6-1 and J usage is TRBJ2-7; D is perhaps TRBD1 or TRBD2 (5 bases each). CDR1 is MNHNS, CDR2 SASEGT, per germline. V gave up 7 bases and J gave up 0 bases, with 13 bases separating them. The CDR3 is 14 residues long. CDR3 region: CASNRDGRSYEQYF. In DNA, the CDR3 is TGTGCCAGCAACCGGGACGGCCGCTCCTACGAGCAGTACTTC.

A remark on this clonotype: This sequence may be a read error, since a much larger clone differs from it by one base. V and J are TRBV25-1 and TRBJ2-5; D unresolved. Per germline, CDR1 MGHDK and CDR2 SYGVNS. The germline V and J ends were trimmed by 2 bases and 1 base, with 8 bases remaining between them. The CDR3 runs to 14 residues. The CDR3 region is CASSELVGQETQYF. DNA of the CDR3: TGTGCCAGCAGTGAACTCGTGGGCCAAGAGACCCAGTACTTC.

This chain joins TRBV6-1 and TRBJ1-2; D unclear. The V gene lost 6 bases and the J gene lost 2 bases, with 10 bases spanning the gap. Germline-derived CDR1 and CDR2 are MNHNS and SASEGT. The CDR3 is 13 amino acids. CDR3 nucleotide sequence: TGTGCCAGCAGCAACGCTCGCAACTATGGCTACACCTTC. Amino acid sequence: CASSNARNYGYTF.

There are many counts of this clonotype. The V gene is TRBV12-3 or TRBV12-4, the J gene TRBJ1-1; no firm D call. The CDR3 is 16 amino acids. Trimming removed 6 bases from V and 3 bases from J, with 20 bases in between. This CDR3 reads CASSRSGPRKDTEAFF. CDR3 DNA sequence: TGTGCCAGCAGCCGCTCCGGGCCCAGGAAGGACACTGAAGCTTTCTTT.

Written as DNA, the CDR3 is TGTGCCAGCAATGGACTCGGGGGTCAGCCCCAGCATTTT. This sequence encodes CASNGLGGQPQHF. The chain combines TRBV6-1 with TRBJ1-5; D might be TRBD1 (5 bases). V was trimmed by 7 bases and J by 6 bases, leaving 13 bases between them. Per germline, CDR1 MNHNS and CDR2 SASEGT. The CDR3 extends over 13 amino acids.

This clonotype was seen repeatedly, ten times or more. This chain links TRBV7-2 with TRBJ1-1; no reliable D call. This CDR3 has 14 residues. V was pared by 1 base and J by 1 base, with 7 bases between. CDR1 and CDR2 (germline): SGHTA, FQGNSA. The chain's CDR3 is CASSLVGRNTEAFF. The CDR3 DNA follows: TGTGCCAGCAGCTTAGTAGGAAGGAACACTGAAGCTTTCTTT. Using reference TRBV7-2 and TRBJ1-1 for the parts outside the CDR3, the full variable domain is GAGVSQSPSNKVTEKGKDVELRCDPISGHTALYWYRQSLGQGLEFLIYFQGNSAPDKSGLPSDRFSAERTGGSVSTLTIQRTQQEDSAVYLCASSLVGRNTEAFFGQGTRLTVV.

This clonotype has a count of ten or more. The chain employs TRBV12-3 or TRBV12-4 and TRBJ2-7; 12 bases map to TRBD2. V lost 5 bases to trimming and J lost 0 bases; unmatched junction nucleotides: 8. This CDR3 is 17 amino acids long. The CDR3 loop is CASSTGTSGLHSYEQYF. The CDR3 DNA sequence: TGTGCCAGCAGTACCGGGACTAGCGGGTTGCACTCCTACGAGCAGTACTTC.

This clonotype turned up a few times. The J gene is TRBJ2-4, the V gene TRBV11-2, with 14 bases that match TRBD2. V was pared by 5 bases and J by 9 bases, with 9 bases of the junction left unmatched. Germline V gives CDR1 SGHAT, CDR2 FQNNGV. This CDR3 contains 16 residues. Here the CDR3 reads CASSPGTSGRGVIQYF. The CDR3 bases are TGTGCCAGCAGCCCGGGGACTAGCGGGAGAGGGGTCATTCAGTACTTC.